A single sample gave rise to the 28 T cell receptor beta chains below, sequenced in a study of CD8 T cells in ankylosing spondylitis. Broader study findings: It appeared that ankylosing spondylitis blood was characterized by a TCR beta motif of roughly 8 highly homologous variants.

Antigen specificity for these receptors is unknown. TCRdb processed the 5' RACE reads anew with MiXCR; each CDR3 protein has one entry. Of about 390,000 distinct CDR3 sequences in the sample, approximately 20% were seen once. Sequenced: blood, either unsorted or a sorted T cell fraction (not recorded which). All receptors come from a male donor with ankylosing spondylitis.

The chain carries TRBV14 and TRBJ2-2; no clear D gene. The CDR3 spans 13 residues. The V end was cut by 3 bases, the J end by 4 bases, with 6 bases between. Germline lookup yields CDR1 SGHDN and CDR2 FVKESK. In DNA, the CDR3 is TGTGCCAGCAGCCAGGTGGTCACCGGGGAGCTGTTTTTT. This gives the protein CASSQVVTGELFF.

The rearrangement uses TRBV9 and TRBJ2-3; the D is unclear. This CDR3 is built from 15 residues. With 2 bases removed from V and 10 bases from J, the gap between germline ends came to 20 bases. Germline-derived CDR1 and CDR2 are SGDLS and YYNGEE. CDR3 sequence: CASSVTPGSANSQYF. The CDR3 nucleotides are TGTGCCAGCAGCGTGACTCCCGGGTCCGCAAATTCGCAGTATTTT. Combining the CDR3 with reference TRBV9 and TRBJ2-3 gives the whole variable domain DSGVTQTPKHLITATGQRVTLRCSPRSGDLSVYWYQQSLDQGLQFLIQYYNGEERAKGNILERFSAQQFPDLHSELNLSSLELGDSALYFCASSVTPGSANSQYFGPGTRLTVL.

This clonotype came up a few times. J is TRBJ2-2 and V is TRBV7-6; D gene uncertain. Germline values: CDR1 SGHVS, CDR2 FNYEAQ. Trimming stripped 2 bases from V and 4 bases from J, with 11 bases between. This CDR3 comprises 15 residues. CDR3 protein: CASSLYSSTTGELFF. CDR3 DNA sequence: TGTGCCAGCAGCTTATACTCATCGACCACCGGGGAGCTGTTTTTT.

This rearrangement joins TRBV7-2 to TRBJ2-2; D is unclear. V shed 8 bases and J shed 4 bases, with 11 bases lying between them. The CDR3 length is 13 residues. The germline V gene has CDR1 SGHTA and CDR2 FQGNSA. CDR3 coding DNA: TGTGCCAGCGGCAGTGGTGTCACCGGGGAGCTGTTTTTT. It encodes CASGSGVTGELFF.

The sample holds a few counts of this clonotype. The CDR3 loop reads CASATQPGNTEAFF. As DNA, the CDR3 is TGCGCCAGCGCCACCCAGCCAGGGAACACTGAAGCTTTCTTT. This chain connects TRBV5-1 to TRBJ1-1; D remains ambiguous. The germline V gene encodes CDR1 SGHRS and CDR2 YFSETQ. The CDR3 loop spans 14 amino acids. V was clipped by 7 bases and J by 1 base, with 14 bases between them.

The J gene is TRBJ2-3, the V gene TRBV5-1; D possibly corresponds to TRBD1 (5 bases). The CDR3 contains 16 residues. V was shortened by 4 bases and J by 0 bases, with 15 bases between the two germline ends. Germline CDR1 SGHRS, CDR2 YFSETQ. The CDR3 sequence is CASSPGGALSTDTQYF. The CDR3 coding sequence is TGCGCCAGCAGCCCCGGTGGGGCCCTGAGCACAGATACGCAGTATTTT.

The chain links TRBV20-1 to TRBJ2-5; D is undetermined. V lost 4 bases and J lost 4, with 16 bases in between. This CDR3 has 14 residues. Germline V gene sequence: CDR1 DFQATT, CDR2 SNEGSKA (reference sequence). CDR3 coding DNA: TGCAGTGCTAACCCAGCTGAGCGACGAGAGACCCAGTACTTC. Translated, it gives CSANPAERRETQYF.

V gene TRBV6-5 combines with J gene TRBJ2-2; 9 bases are shared with TRBD2. V gave up 4 bases and J gave up 5 bases; unmatched junction bases: 5. This CDR3 comprises 15 residues. In germline, CDR1 is MNHEY, CDR2 SVGAGI. CDR3 sequence reads: CASSLTSGLTGELFF. The CDR3 DNA is TGTGCCAGCAGTTTGACTAGCGGTTTAACCGGGGAGCTGTTTTTT.

There are a few counts of this clonotype. The CDR3 spells CSAKAGRNYGYTF. The CDR3 region has the DNA TGCAGTGCTAAGGCAGGCAGGAACTATGGCTACACCTTC. The chain carries TRBV20-1 and TRBJ1-2; D is uncertain. The germline CDR1 and CDR2 sequences are DFQATT and SNEGSKA (reference sequence). CDR3 size: 13 residues. V lost 4 bases to trimming and J lost 2 bases, with 11 bases between them.

This clonotype was detected a few times. The chain is built from TRBV9 and TRBJ2-3; 8 bases line up with TRBD1. Germline assignment: CDR1 SGDLS and CDR2 YYNGEE. The ends lost 2 bases at V and 7 bases at J; junction bases unmatched: 12. The CDR3 runs to 16 residues. CDR3 in DNA: TGTGCCAGCAGCGTCAGGGGGACAGGATCACAGCATACGCAGTATTTT. Residues: CASSVRGTGSQHTQYF.

This chain links TRBV7-3 with TRBJ2-1; D unclear. The CDR3 is 16 residues long. Germline values: CDR1 SGHTA, CDR2 FQGTGA. V was shortened by 5 bases and J by 5 bases, with 19 bases between the two germline ends. CDR3: CASSPTGLANDNEQFF. The CDR3 DNA reads as TGTGCCAGCAGCCCAACCGGCCTCGCGAATGACAATGAGCAGTTCTTC.

This chain links TRBV20-1 with TRBJ1-5; D ambiguous. The CDR3 consists of 14 residues. V dropped 0 bases and J dropped 1 base, with 7 bases sitting between them. Germline CDR1 is DFQATT and CDR2 is SNEGSKA (reference sequence). The CDR3 loop reads CSARDWRSNQPQHF. The CDR3 bases are TGCAGTGCTAGAGATTGGCGGAGCAATCAGCCCCAGCATTTT.

The rearrangement uses TRBV5-1 and TRBJ2-5; TRBD2 aligns across 10 bases. The germline gives CDR1 SGHRS, CDR2 YFSETQ. The CDR3 sequence is 13 residues long. V trimming: 6 bases; J trimming: 4 bases; junction bases outside the gene matches: 3. The CDR3 sequence: CASNIAGGETQYF. The CDR3 DNA is TGCGCCAGCAACATAGCGGGAGGAGAGACCCAGTACTTC.

Only a few counts were recorded for this clonotype. The rearrangement uses TRBV6-1 and TRBJ2-7; 14 bases are a match to TRBD2. J lost 2 bases, V lost 10 bases, and 7 bases had no gene match. This CDR3 region has 15 residues. Germline V CDR1 and CDR2: MNHNS, SASEGT. The CDR3 sequence: CATGTSGSPPYEQYF. Here the CDR3 DNA reads TGTGCCACCGGGACTAGCGGGAGCCCGCCCTACGAGCAGTACTTC.

This clonotype was seen a few times. The rearrangement joins TRBV4-2 to TRBJ2-7; possible D gene TRBD1, 5 bases. This CDR3 is built from 17 residues. V gave up 1 base and J gave up 1 base, with 17 bases separating them. Germline V gene data show CDR1 as LGHNA and CDR2 as YNFKEQ. CDR3 DNA sequence: TGTGCCAGCAGCCAAGTTCGAGCAGGGATGTTATCCTACGAGCAGTACTTC. The encoded protein is CASSQVRAGMLSYEQYF.

This clonotype has a handful of counts. This chain joins TRBV10-3 and TRBJ1-4; TRBD1 might be the D (5 bases). The CDR3 is made up of 13 amino acids. V lost 7 bases and J 5 bases, leaving 11 bases between the germline ends. In germline, CDR1 is ENHRY, CDR2 SYGVKD. For the CDR3, the DNA is TGTGCCATCACGGGCAGGGAGAATGAAAAACTGTTTTTT. This translates into CAITGRENEKLFF.

A few counts support this clonotype. The V gene is TRBV6-2 or TRBV6-3, the J gene TRBJ1-1; D uncertain. The CDR3 covers 16 residues. The germline gives CDR1 MNHEY, CDR2 SVGEGT. The V gene lost 2 bases and the J gene lost 0 bases, with 13 bases spanning the gap. The CDR3 region has the DNA TGTGCCAGCAGTTACGGGCAGTTTCAGATGAACACTGAAGCTTTCTTT. This translates into CASSYGQFQMNTEAFF.

This clonotype has only one observation. The rearrangement links TRBV12-3 or TRBV12-4 to TRBJ1-1; D uncertain. The CDR3 is made up of 15 amino acids. V lost 2 bases and J 1 base, leaving 11 bases between the germline ends. CDR3 bases: TGTGCCAGCAGTTTACCCGAGACACCGAACACTGAAGCTTTCTTT. Translation gives CASSLPETPNTEAFF.

There are a few counts of this clonotype. The chain links TRBV14 to TRBJ2-7; D is ambiguous. Trimming pared 1 base from V and 4 bases from J, leaving 5 bases between. This CDR3 region has 12 residues. Germline V lookup: CDR1 SGHDN, CDR2 FVKESK. The CDR3 nucleotides read TGTGCCAGCAGCCAAGTTCGTTACGAGCAGTACTTC. This sequence encodes CASSQVRYEQYF.

CDR3 nucleotide sequence: TGTGCCACCAGCAGAGATAGCGGCGGGTTCTACGAGCAGTACTTC. It encodes CATSRDSGGFYEQYF. This chain joins TRBV15 and TRBJ2-7; the D gene is possibly TRBD2 (6 bases). The CDR3 sequence is 15 residues long. Germline V gene data show CDR1 as LNHNV and CDR2 as YYDKDF (reference sequence). Trimming removed 0 bases from V and 3 bases from J, with 12 bases in between.

The CDR3 region has the DNA TGCGCCAGCAGCTGGAGCGGGGTGCACGAGCAGTACTTC. Protein: CASSWSGVHEQYF. The rearrangement joins TRBV5-1 to TRBJ2-7, with 7 bases fitting TRBD2. The CDR3 is made up of 13 amino acids. Germline V gene lookup returns CDR1 SGHRS and CDR2 YFSETQ. Trimming at V came to 3 bases and at J to 5 bases, leaving 5 bases not matched to a gene.

The CDR3 loop is CASSSQLAGSNNEQFF. In DNA form, the CDR3 reads TGTGCCAGCAGCTCCCAACTAGCGGGCTCTAACAATGAGCAGTTCTTC. This sequence joins TRBV7-3 and TRBJ2-1; 9 bases fit TRBD2. V was clipped by 4 bases and J by 5 bases; unmatched bases: 9. CDR1 is SGHTA and CDR2 is FQGTGA in the germline V gene. This CDR3 comprises 16 residues.

This clonotype has only a few counts. The chain uses TRBV28 and TRBJ1-6; no reliable D call. Trimming cost V 10 bases and J 4 bases, with 8 bases left between them. The V gene's germline CDR1 is MDHEN and CDR2 SYDVKM. The CDR3 contains 12 residues. The CDR3 coding sequence is TGTGCCACCACCGAGTATAATTCACCCCTCCACTTT. Translation gives CATTEYNSPLHF. The full variable domain, completed using reference TRBV28 and TRBJ1-6, is DVKVTQSSRYLVKRTGEKVFLECVQDMDHENMFWYRQDPGLGLRLIYFSYDVKMKEKGDIPEGYSVSREKKERFSLILESASTNQTSMYLCATTEYNSPLHFGNGTRLTVT.

This clonotype was counted only a few times. The rearrangement links TRBV9 to TRBJ2-5; TRBD1 matches at 11 bases. Germline V gene sequence: CDR1 SGDLS, CDR2 YYNGEE. This CDR3 is 15 amino acids long. The junction had 2 bases not matched to a gene; V was cut back by 0 bases and J by 4 bases. CDR3 in DNA: TGTGCCAGCAGCGTAGGGACAGGGGGCGGAGAGACCCAGTACTTC. It specifies CASSVGTGGGETQYF.

V and J are TRBV29-1 and TRBJ2-7, with TRBD2 matching over 10 bases. The germline gives CDR1 SQVTM, CDR2 ANQGSEA. Unmatched junction bases numbered 7, after V lost 7 bases and J lost 4 bases. The CDR3 has 13 amino acids. The CDR3 coding sequence is TGCAGCGCTAGAGCGGGAGGGGTGTACGAGCAGTACTTC. Translating gives CSARAGGVYEQYF.

This clonotype was observed at least ten times. CDR3 sequence: CASSLDIQGLKYF. The CDR3 DNA sequence: TGCGCCAGCAGCTTGGACATACAGGGGTTGAAGTACTTC. The chain recombines TRBV5-1 with TRBJ2-7; 7 bases are a match to TRBD1. Germline CDR1 reads SGHRS; CDR2 reads YFSETQ. J gave up 11 bases and V 0 bases, and 8 bases lay outside the gene matches. The CDR3 runs to 13 residues. Combining the CDR3 with reference TRBV5-1 and TRBJ2-7 gives the whole variable domain KAGVTQTPRYLIKTRGQQVTLSCSPISGHRSVSWYQQTPGQGLQFLFEYFSETQRNKGNFPGRFSGRQFSNSRSEMNVSTLELGDSALYLCASSLDIQGLKYFGPGTRLTVT.

Only a few counts were recorded for this clonotype. V usage is TRBV29-1 and J usage is TRBJ1-2; tentatively, D is TRBD1 (5 bases). This CDR3 is 13 amino acids long. Per germline, CDR1 SQVTM and CDR2 ANQGSEA. V dropped 6 bases and J dropped 2 bases, with 13 bases sitting between them. CDR3: CSVTGTINYGYTF. CDR3 sequence (DNA): TGCAGCGTCACCGGGACTATAAACTATGGCTACACCTTC. The entire variable domain, with the rest obtained from reference TRBV29-1 and TRBJ1-2, is as follows: SAVISQKPSRDICQRGTSLTIQCQVDSQVTMMFWYRQQPGQSLTLIATANQGSEATYESGFVIDKFPISRPNLTFSTLTVSNMSPEDSSIYLCSVTGTINYGYTFGSGTRLTVV.

The chain couples TRBV6-1 to TRBJ2-1, with D tentatively TRBD1 or TRBD2 (5 bases each). Trimming left V 7 bases short and J 8 bases short, with 21 bases between. The germline V gene encodes CDR1 MNHNS and CDR2 SASEGT. The CDR3 has 15 amino acids. CDR3 coding DNA: TGTGCCAGCAAGGATTTCCGGGACGAGGGCCATGAGCAGTTCTTC. Protein product: CASKDFRDEGHEQFF.